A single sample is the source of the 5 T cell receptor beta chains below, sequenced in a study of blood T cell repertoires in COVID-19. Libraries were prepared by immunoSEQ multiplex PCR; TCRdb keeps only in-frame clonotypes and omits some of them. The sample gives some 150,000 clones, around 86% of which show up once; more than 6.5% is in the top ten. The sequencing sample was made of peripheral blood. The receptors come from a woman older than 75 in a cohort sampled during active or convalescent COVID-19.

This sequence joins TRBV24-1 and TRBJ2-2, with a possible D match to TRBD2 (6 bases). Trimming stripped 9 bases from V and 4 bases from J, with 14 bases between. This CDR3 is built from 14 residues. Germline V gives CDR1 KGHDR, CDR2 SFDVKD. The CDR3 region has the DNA TGTGCCACCCGTGCGGGGTACGCCACCGGGGAGCTGTTTTTT. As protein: CATRAGYATGELFF.

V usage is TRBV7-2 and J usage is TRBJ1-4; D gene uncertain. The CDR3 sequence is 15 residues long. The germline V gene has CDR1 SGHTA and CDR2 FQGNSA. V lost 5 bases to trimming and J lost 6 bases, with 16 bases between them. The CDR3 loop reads CASSAQVNTYEKLFF. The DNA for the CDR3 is TGTGCCAGCAGCGCCCAGGTTAATACTTATGAAAAACTGTTTTTT.

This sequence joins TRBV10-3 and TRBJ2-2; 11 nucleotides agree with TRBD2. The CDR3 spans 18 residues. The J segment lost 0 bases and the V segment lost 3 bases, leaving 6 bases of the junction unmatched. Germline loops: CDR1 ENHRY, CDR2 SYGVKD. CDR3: CAISDSSGGPPNTGELFF. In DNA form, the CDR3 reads TGTGCCATCAGTGATTCTAGCGGGGGGCCACCGAACACCGGGGAGCTGTTTTTT.

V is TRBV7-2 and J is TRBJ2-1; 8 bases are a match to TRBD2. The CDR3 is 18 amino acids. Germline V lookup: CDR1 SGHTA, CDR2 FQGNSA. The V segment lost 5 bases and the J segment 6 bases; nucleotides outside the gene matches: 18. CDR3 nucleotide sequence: TGTGCCAGCAGCAAGGCGGGGGGCAATCGAATGGTAGGCAATGAGCAGTTCTTC. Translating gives CASSKAGGNRMVGNEQFF.

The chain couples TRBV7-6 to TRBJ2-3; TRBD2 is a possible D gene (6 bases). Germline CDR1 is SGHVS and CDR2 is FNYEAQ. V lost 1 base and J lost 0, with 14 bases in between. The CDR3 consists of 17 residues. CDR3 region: CASSLEAPRGSTDTQYF. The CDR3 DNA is TGTGCCAGCAGCTTAGAGGCCCCACGGGGGAGCACAGATACGCAGTATTTT.